Sequencing of this T cell receptor (beta chain) was carried out in a study of T-cell reconstitution after alpha-beta-depleted transplantation in children. It was with unique molecular identifiers that the TCRbeta library was prepared. TCRdb independently ran MiXCR on the PCR reads; one entry per CDR3 protein. The top ten hold about 2.3% of the sample, which has about 72,000 distinct CDR3 sequences, just under 7.5% seen once. This clonotype has ten or more counts. The CDR3 is 16 amino acids. Trimming left V 5 bases short and J 1 base short, with 15 bases between. Sequencing was performed on PBMCs from the stem cell graft donor, taken from the stem cell graft. The clonotype comes from a human donor who donated a stem cell graft to a child with acute lymphoblastic leukemia. The J gene is TRBJ2-1, the V gene TRBV12-3 or TRBV12-4; D is unresolved. Written as DNA, the CDR3 is TGTGCCAGCAGTCCCCCACCCGGTTGGTCCTACAATGAGCAGTTCTTC. As protein: CASSPPPGWSYNEQFF.